This T cell receptor beta chain was obtained from a study of early T cells in non-severe SARS-CoV-2 infection. Study details: Unpaired chains resulted from sequencing bulk RNA of unsorted whole blood. Study-wide results and caveats: A preference for anti-spike CD8 responses marked VDJdb matching, which missed private and CD4 specificities.

There are a few counts of this clonotype. Its antigen is unidentified. Unique molecular identifier tags were affixed to discrete cDNA molecules. TCRdb processed the 5' RACE reads anew with MiXCR; each CDR3 protein has one entry. The sample has roughly 90,000 distinct CDR3 sequences, roughly an eighth seen once. Sample: whole blood. The origin of this receptor is an adult who was a healthcare worker with PCR-confirmed SARS-CoV-2 infection or an uninfected control (not recorded which).

CDR3 sequence reads: CSASPRSDTGELFF. The CDR3 nucleotides are TGCAGTGCTAGCCCCAGATCCGACACCGGGGAGCTGTTTTTT. The chain couples TRBV20-1 to TRBJ2-2; D unclear. This CDR3 has 14 residues. CDR1 DFQATT and CDR2 SNEGSKA come from the germline V gene (reference sequence). The V gene lost 3 bases and the J gene lost 3 bases, with 11 bases spanning the gap.